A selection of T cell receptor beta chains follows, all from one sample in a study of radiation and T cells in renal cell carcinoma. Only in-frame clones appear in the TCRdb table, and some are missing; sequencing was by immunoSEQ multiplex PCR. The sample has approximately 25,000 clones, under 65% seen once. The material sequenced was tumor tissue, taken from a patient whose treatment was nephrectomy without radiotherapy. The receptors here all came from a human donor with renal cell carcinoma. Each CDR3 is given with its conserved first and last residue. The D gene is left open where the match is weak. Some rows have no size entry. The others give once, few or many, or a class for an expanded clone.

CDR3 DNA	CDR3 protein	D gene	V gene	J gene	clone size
TGTGCCAGCAGTGAAGGTCATTATAGCAATCAGCCCCAGCATTTT	CASSEGHYSNQPQHF	-	TRBV6-1	TRBJ1-5	-
TGTGCCAGCAGCTTAAAGCCTGGGGATGGCTACACCTTC	CASSLKPGDGYTF	-	TRBV7-3	TRBJ1-2	few
TGTGCCAGCAAAGTCAGGGGTGCCTACGAGCAGTACTTC	CASKVRGAYEQYF	-	TRBV6-6	TRBJ2-7	-
TGTGCCTCGAGCGGGGGAGTAAGGAATGAGCAGTTCTTC	CASSGGVRNEQFF	TRBD2	TRBV7-6	TRBJ2-1	-
TGTGCCAGCAGCCTTGACATGAACACTGAAGCTTTCTTT	CASSLDMNTEAFF	-	TRBV5-6	TRBJ1-1	-
TGTGCCAGCAGCCAAGGACGCGGGGCGGGAGGAAACACCATATATTTT	CASSQGRGAGGNTIYF	-	TRBV14	TRBJ1-3	-
TGCAGTGCTAGGGTTGGACAGGGCTACACCTTC	CSARVGQGYTF	-	TRBV20-1	TRBJ1-2	-
TGCGCCAGCAGCCAAGAGGCAGGGAGGGTAACCGGGGAGCTGTTTTTT	CASSQEAGRVTGELFF	TRBD2	TRBV4-1	TRBJ2-2	few
TGTGCCAGTAGTATCCCCTGGTCCAGGGGTCAGTACACCGGGGAGCTGTTTTTT	CASSIPWSRGQYTGELFF	-	TRBV19	TRBJ2-2	-
TGTGCCAGCAGTTGGGACAGCGGGAACACCGGGGAGCTGTTTTTT	CASSWDSGNTGELFF	TRBD1	TRBV2	TRBJ2-2	few
TGCAGCGTTGGACAGAACACTGAAGCTTTCTTT	CSVGQNTEAFF	-	TRBV29-1	TRBJ1-1	few